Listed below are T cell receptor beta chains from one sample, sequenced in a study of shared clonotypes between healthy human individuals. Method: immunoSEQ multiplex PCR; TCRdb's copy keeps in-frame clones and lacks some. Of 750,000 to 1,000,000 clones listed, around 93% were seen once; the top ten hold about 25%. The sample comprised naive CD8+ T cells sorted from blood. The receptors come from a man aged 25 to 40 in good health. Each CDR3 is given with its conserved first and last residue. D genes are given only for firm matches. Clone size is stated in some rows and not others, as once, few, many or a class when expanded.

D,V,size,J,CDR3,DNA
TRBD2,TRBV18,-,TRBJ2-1,CASSLSAGEGWNEQFF,TGTGCCAGCTCACTCTCCGCGGGGGAAGGTTGGAATGAGCAGTTCTTC
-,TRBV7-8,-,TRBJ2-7,CASSLSLGPAYEQYF,TGTGCCAGCAGCTTATCTCTGGGTCCAGCCTACGAGCAGTACTTC
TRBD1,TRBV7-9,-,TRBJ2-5,CASSRGQGRETQYF,TGTGCCAGCAGCCGCGGACAGGGGCGAGAGACCCAGTACTTC
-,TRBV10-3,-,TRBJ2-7,CAISDLGSYEQYF,TGTGCCATCAGTGATCTGGGCTCCTACGAGCAGTACTTC
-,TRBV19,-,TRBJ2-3,CPKRYNTQYF,TGTCCTAAGAGGTATAATACGCAGTATTTT
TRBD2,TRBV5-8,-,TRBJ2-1,CASSPGLGQFF,TGTGCCAGCAGCCCGGGACTAGGGCAGTTCTTC
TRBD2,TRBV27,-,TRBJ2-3,CASSISGSTDTQYF,TGTGCCAGCAGTATTAGCGGGAGCACAGATACGCAGTATTTT
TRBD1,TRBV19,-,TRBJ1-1,CASSHPQGARGTEAFF,TGTGCCAGTAGTCACCCGCAGGGGGCGAGGGGCACTGAAGCTTTCTTT
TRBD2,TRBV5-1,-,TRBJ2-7,CASSSGLAGVITYEQYF,TGCGCCAGCAGCTCTGGACTAGCGGGAGTCATTACCTACGAGCAGTACTTC
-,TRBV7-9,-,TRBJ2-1,CASSLGGLTSYNEQFF,TGTGCCAGCAGCTTGGGGGGCCTAACCTCCTACAATGAGCAGTTCTTC
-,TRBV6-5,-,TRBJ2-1,CASSLEESNYNEQFF,TGTGCCAGCAGCCTGGAGGAGAGCAATTACAATGAGCAGTTCTTC
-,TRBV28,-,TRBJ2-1,CASSLYGGNEQFF,TGTGCCAGCAGTTTATATGGGGGTAATGAGCAGTTCTTC
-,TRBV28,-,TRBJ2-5,CASSSHRQIEYQETQYF,TGTGCCAGCAGTTCCCACAGACAGATCGAGTACCAAGAGACCCAGTACTTC
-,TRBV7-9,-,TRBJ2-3,CASRNPRDKVSDTQYF,TGTGCCAGCAGAAACCCGCGGGACAAGGTCTCAGATACGCAGTATTTT
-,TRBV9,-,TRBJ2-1,CASSGPGNEQFF,TGTGCCAGCAGCGGCCCTGGCAATGAGCAGTTCTTC
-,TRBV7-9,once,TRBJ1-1,CASSHVVGITEAFF,TGTGCCAGCAGCCATGTAGTGGGGATCACTGAAGCTTTCTTT
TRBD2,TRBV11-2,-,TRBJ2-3,CASSPNPLAEDTQYF,TGTGCCAGCAGCCCTAACCCCCTAGCGGAAGATACGCAGTATTTT
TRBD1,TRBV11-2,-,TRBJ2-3,CASSLEQGAADTQYF,TGTGCCAGCAGCTTAGAACAGGGGGCTGCAGATACGCAGTATTTT
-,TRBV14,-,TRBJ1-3,CASSLLGDSGNTIYF,TGTGCCAGCAGCCTATTGGGGGACTCTGGAAACACCATATATTTT
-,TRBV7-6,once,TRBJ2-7,CASSLAGGWEQYF,TGTGCCAGCAGCTTAGCAGGCGGGTGGGAGCAGTACTTC
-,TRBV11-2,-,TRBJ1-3,CASSFLQRLSSGNTIYF,TGTGCCAGCAGCTTTCTACAGAGGTTGAGCTCTGGAAACACCATATATTTT